This T cell receptor beta chain was sequenced during a study of cytomegalovirus exposure and HLA in healthy donors. Regarding the study as a whole: The study reported that TCR beta sequences accurately predicted HLA-A and HLA-B alleles in most subjects. For TCR beta chains, V- and J-gene trimming was later linked to a missense DCLRE1C variant.

Healthy bone marrow donors made up the cohort. Remarks on this clone: Its cognate antigen is unknown.

PCR employed 60 Vbeta and 13 Jbeta primers. Repertoires were generated with immunoSEQ multiplex PCR, while TCRdb's copy carries only in-frame clones and drops some. The sample records 150,000 to 200,000 clones, 76% being singletons. Sequences were obtained from PBMCs. The receptor comes from a man aged 18 to 30 in good health and CMV-seronegative.

DNA for the CDR3: TGTGCCAGCAGTTTTAGGAGGTATGGCTACACCTTC. It specifies CASSFRRYGYTF. This sequence joins TRBV28 and TRBJ1-2; D is uncertain. This CDR3 is 12 amino acids long. V was pared by 3 bases and J by 5 bases, with 7 bases between. Germline CDR1 is MDHEN and CDR2 is SYDVKM.